This T cell receptor beta chain was recorded in a study of regulatory T cells in long-lasting Graves disease. This sample's time point: newly diagnosed GD, antithyroid drugs for less than 3 months. Scientists built the TCR library using RNA that was extracted from PBMCs. The V segment lost 6 bases and the J segment 3 bases; nucleotides outside the gene matches: 11. This CDR3 has 15 residues. Per the germline V gene, CDR1 is DFQATT and CDR2 is SNEGSKA (reference sequence). CDR3 regions were amplified by Arm-PCR using iRepertoire HTBI primers to build TCR beta libraries. Each CDR3 protein is one row after TCRdb ran MiXCR on the multiplex PCR reads. The repertoire has 200,000 to 250,000 distinct CDR3 sequences, 20% of them found once; the top ten carry roughly 13%. This clonotype has a count of ten or more.

Material: peripheral blood mononuclear cells (PBMCs), obtained at new diagnosis, from a patient treated with antithyroid drugs. V gene TRBV20-1 combines with J gene TRBJ1-5; 7 bases agree with TRBD1. The receptor was derived from a female donor with Graves disease. Written as DNA, the CDR3 is TGCAGTGCCCAGGGGGGCGCGTCGGACAATCAGCCCCAGCATTTT. Protein: CSAQGGASDNQPQHF.